Presented here are 18 T cell receptor beta chains from one specimen sequenced in a study of T cells expressing NK-cell markers. TCRdb re-analyzed the 5' RACE reads; it lists each CDR3 protein once, without DNA. Recorded here are hundreds of thousands of distinct CDR3 sequences; the top ten clones represent roughly 5.2%. Sample: blood T cells: a sorted CD56 or NKG2C T cell subset, CD4+ or CD8+ T cells, or bulk PBMC T cells (not recorded which). Source of these receptors: a man aged 18-75 years in good health.

CDR3 residues: CASSFGSGTGELFF. V usage is TRBV6-5 and J usage is TRBJ2-2. Germline V CDR1 and CDR2: MNHEY, SVGAGI. There are 14 residues in the CDR3.

The chain joins TRBV3-1 to TRBJ2-3. Germline values: CDR1 LGHDT, CDR2 YNNKEL (reference sequence). CDR3 length: 13 residues. The CDR3 sequence is CASSSHLGDTQYF.

The V gene is TRBV28, the J gene TRBJ2-6; the D gene TCRdb calls, TRBD1, cannot be checked with no DNA. The V gene's germline CDR1 is MDHEN and CDR2 SYDVKM. The CDR3 is made up of 16 amino acids. Here the CDR3 reads CASSPTRAGGANVLTF.

The chain employs TRBV20-1 and TRBJ2-1; TCRdb's D call of TRBD1 is untestable without DNA. The CDR3 runs 12 residues. Looked up from germline, CDR1 is DFQATT and CDR2 is SNEGSKA (reference sequence). The CDR3 is CSASQGGNEQFF.

The chain combines TRBV14 with TRBJ2-3; the TCRdb call, TRBD2, lacks DNA for checking. Germline V gives CDR1 SGHDN, CDR2 FVKESK. This CDR3 contains 13 residues. CDR3 region: CASSQGRASTQYF.

The genes are TRBV15 and TRBJ2-7; TCRdb gives TRBD1 as the D gene, but with no DNA this cannot be confirmed. Germline V gene data show CDR1 as LNHNV and CDR2 as YYDKDF (reference sequence). The CDR3 contains 14 residues. CDR3 loop: CATSRETRGSEQYF.

The gene calls are TRBV15 and TRBJ2-5; the D call of TRBD1 rests on TCRdb alone, since no DNA is present to check it. CDR1 is LNHNV and CDR2 is YYDKDF in the germline V gene (reference sequence). The CDR3 consists of 15 residues. The CDR3 sequence: CATSREGQGRETQYF.

The J gene is TRBJ1-4, the V gene TRBV2; TCRdb designates TRBD1, a call that cannot be tested without DNA. Germline CDR1 SNHLY, CDR2 FYNNEI. CDR3 length equals 14 residues. Here the CDR3 reads CASSLMQGREKLFF.

The gene calls are TRBV12-3 or TRBV12-4 and TRBJ2-6. The CDR3 sequence is 14 residues long. The CDR3: CASNRKGGANVLTF.

This rearrangement joins TRBV6-1 to TRBJ1-1; TCRdb's D call of TRBD1 is untestable without DNA. In germline, CDR1 is MNHNS, CDR2 SASEGT. The CDR3 is 15 amino acids. The CDR3 loop reads CASTPLRTGTGIAFF.

V gene TRBV5-1 combines with J gene TRBJ2-7; the D call of TRBD2 rests on TCRdb alone, since no DNA is present to check it. Germline V gene data show CDR1 as SGHRS and CDR2 as YFSETQ. This CDR3 spans 13 amino acids. Here the CDR3 reads CASSPWGGLGQYF.

The V and J genes are TRBV5-1 and TRBJ2-7; TCRdb selects TRBD2, and the lack of DNA leaves this call unchecked. The germline V gene encodes CDR1 SGHRS and CDR2 YFSETQ. This CDR3 is 17 amino acids long. CDR3 sequence: CASSPDPSGRRANEQYF.

This sequence joins TRBV25-1 and TRBJ1-2; TCRdb picks TRBD1, but there is no DNA to check that call. The CDR3 totals 14 residues. Germline V lookup: CDR1 MGHDK, CDR2 SYGVNS. This CDR3 reads CASSEQTGPYGYTF.

The chain carries TRBV10-3 and TRBJ2-7. Germline V gene data show CDR1 as ENHRY and CDR2 as SYGVKD. The CDR3 runs 16 residues. This CDR3 is CAISVKPPGDGYEQYF.

The chain carries TRBV20-1 and TRBJ2-5; the D call from TCRdb, TRBD1, cannot be confirmed without DNA. Germline V gene data show CDR1 as DFQATT and CDR2 as SNEGSKA (reference sequence). CDR3 size: 12 residues. The CDR3 loop is CSAGRDTSFQYF.

V usage is TRBV5-1 and J usage is TRBJ1-1; the D call of TRBD1 rests on TCRdb alone, since no DNA is present to check it. The CDR3 is 13 residues long. Germline-derived CDR1 and CDR2 are SGHRS and YFSETQ. The CDR3 region is CASSEQEPTEAFF.

This sequence joins TRBV5-1 and TRBJ2-3; the TCRdb call, TRBD2, lacks DNA for checking. CDR1 SGHRS and CDR2 YFSETQ come from the germline V gene. The CDR3 runs 17 residues. CDR3 sequence: CASSLEASGGSTDTQYF.

This chain links TRBV4-2 with TRBJ1-1. The CDR3 is made up of 14 amino acids. Per the germline V gene, CDR1 is LGHNA and CDR2 is YNFKEQ. The CDR3 loop reads CASSQRRGSTEAFF.